This TCR beta chain comes out of a study of T cells in Graves' hyperthyroidism and ophthalmopathy. Study details: It was at initial diagnosis, before any treatment, that peripheral blood was collected. Study findings and constraints: Expanded thyroid clonotypes (above 0.001) were mostly also found in blood.

Amplified TCR beta CDR3 regions derived from RNA transcripts. HTBI primers were the set used in a first-round RT-PCR of the TCR CDR3. TCRdb re-called the multiplex PCR reads with MiXCR, one entry per CDR3 protein. In the table there are over 90,000 distinct CDR3 sequences, over 45% of which are singletons. Uncontrolled infection, other autoimmune disease, pregnancy or lactation disqualified patients from enrolment. PBMCs were derived from about 10 ml fresh peripheral blood. V lost 4 bases, J lost 4 bases, and 20 bases lay in between. The CDR3 contains 16 residues. Per the germline V gene, CDR1 is SGHAT and CDR2 is FQNNGV. This clonotype was observed at least ten times. Antigen specificity is unknown.

The TCR was taken from a man aged 40-49 years with Graves' hyperthyroidism. The chain has TRBV11-2 and TRBJ2-7, with D maybe TRBD1 (5 bases). The material sequenced was blood. The CDR3 coding sequence is TGTGCCAGCAGCTCACAACCTGCAGGGTTGGCATACGAGCAGTACTTC. Encoded protein: CASSSQPAGLAYEQYF.